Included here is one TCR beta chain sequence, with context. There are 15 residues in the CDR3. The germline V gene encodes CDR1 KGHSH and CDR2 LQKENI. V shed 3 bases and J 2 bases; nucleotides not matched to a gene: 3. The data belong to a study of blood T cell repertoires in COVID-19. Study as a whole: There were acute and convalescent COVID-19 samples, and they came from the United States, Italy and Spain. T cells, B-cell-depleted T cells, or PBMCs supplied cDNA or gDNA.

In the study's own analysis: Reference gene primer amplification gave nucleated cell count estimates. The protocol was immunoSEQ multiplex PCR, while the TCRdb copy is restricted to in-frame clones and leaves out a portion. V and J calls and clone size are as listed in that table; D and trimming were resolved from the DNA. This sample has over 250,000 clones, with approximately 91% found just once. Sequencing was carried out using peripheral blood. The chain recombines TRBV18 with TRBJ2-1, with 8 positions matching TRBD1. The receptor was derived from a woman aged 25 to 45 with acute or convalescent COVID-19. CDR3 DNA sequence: TGTGCCAGCTCACCGGACAGGGTAGCCTACAATGAGCAGTTCTTC. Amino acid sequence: CASSPDRVAYNEQFF.